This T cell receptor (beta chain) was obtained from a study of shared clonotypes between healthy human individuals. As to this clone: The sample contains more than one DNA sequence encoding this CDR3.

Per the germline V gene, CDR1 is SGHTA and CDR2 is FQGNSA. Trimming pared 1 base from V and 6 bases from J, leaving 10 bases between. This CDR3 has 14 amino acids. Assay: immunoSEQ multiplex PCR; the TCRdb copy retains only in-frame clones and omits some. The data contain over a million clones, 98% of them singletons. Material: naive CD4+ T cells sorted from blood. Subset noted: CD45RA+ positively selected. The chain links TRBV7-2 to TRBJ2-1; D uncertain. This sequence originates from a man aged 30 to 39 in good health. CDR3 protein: CASSLGGSPNEQFF. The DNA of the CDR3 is TGTGCCAGCAGCTTAGGTGGCAGTCCCAATGAGCAGTTCTTC.